A single sample gave rise to the 8 T cell receptor beta chains below, sequenced in a study of OX40 agonist ivuxolimab in advanced cancers. Libraries were prepared by immunoSEQ multiplex PCR; TCRdb keeps only in-frame clonotypes and omits some of them. Of about 32,000 clones listed, approximately 89% are singletons. The specimen was CD4+ or CD8+ T cells sorted from blood, collected in a trial of the OX40 agonist ivuxolimab. All receptors derive from an adult with an advanced solid tumor such as melanoma, head and neck, liver or kidney cancer.

This clone was seen once. The chain has TRBV2 and TRBJ2-7, with D perhaps TRBD1 or TRBD2 (5 bases each). The CDR3 runs to 16 residues. CDR1 is SNHLY, CDR2 FYNNEI, per germline. The V gene lost 5 bases and the J gene lost 0 bases, with 17 bases spanning the gap. The CDR3 loop is CASSTHRDGPSYEQYF. Here the CDR3 DNA reads TGTGCCAGCAGTACCCACCGGGACGGCCCCTCCTACGAGCAGTACTTC.

This clone occurred once. The genes are TRBV4-1 and TRBJ1-1; D ambiguous. The germline V and J ends were trimmed by 2 bases and 1 base, with 5 bases remaining between them. This CDR3 spans 13 amino acids. CDR1 and CDR2 from the germline V gene are MGHRA and YSYEKL. In nucleotides, the CDR3 is TGCGCCAGCAGCCAAACAACGAACACTGAAGCTTTCTTT. Translating gives CASSQTTNTEAFF.

V usage is TRBV4-1 and J usage is TRBJ1-1; TRBD1 is a possible D gene (5 bases). Germline V gives CDR1 MGHRA, CDR2 YSYEKL. The CDR3 loop spans 13 amino acids. Trimming removed 0 bases at V and 4 bases at J, with 6 bases between. Written as DNA, the CDR3 is TGCGCCAGCAGCCAAGATGGGGGCACTGAAGCTTTCTTT. Its translation is CASSQDGGTEAFF.

This clone appeared once. The gene calls are TRBV29-1 and TRBJ2-5, with TRBD1 matching 7 bases. V trimming: 4 bases; J trimming: 5 bases; junction bases outside the gene matches: 4. CDR1 and CDR2 (germline): SQVTM, ANQGSEA. The CDR3 spans 12 residues. The chain's CDR3 is CSVATGMETQYF. Here the CDR3 DNA reads TGCAGCGTTGCGACAGGGATGGAGACCCAGTACTTC.

In the case of this clone: The same CDR3 arises from other DNA sequences in this sample as well. V gene TRBV4-1 combines with J gene TRBJ2-7, with D perhaps TRBD1 (6 bases). From germline, CDR1 is MGHRA and CDR2 YSYEKL. The V gene lost 3 bases and the J gene lost 7 bases, with 10 bases spanning the gap. The CDR3 has 12 amino acids. The chain's CDR3 is CASSHQTGEQYF. The CDR3 DNA reads TGCGCCAGCAGCCATCAAACAGGGGAGCAGTACTTC.

The chain joins TRBV5-4 to TRBJ1-1; D may be TRBD1 (5 bases). The CDR3 sequence is 13 residues long. The V and J ends lost 6 bases and 0 bases respectively, with 9 bases between them. Germline V gives CDR1 SGHNT, CDR2 YYREEE (reference sequence). CDR3 loop: CASTSGLNTEAFF. Written as DNA, the CDR3 is TGTGCCAGCACCTCAGGGTTGAACACTGAAGCTTTCTTT.

The chain is built from TRBV28 and TRBJ2-7, with 7 bases lining up with TRBD1. V trimming: 4 bases; J trimming: 4 bases; junction bases outside the gene matches: 4. Germline V gives CDR1 MDHEN, CDR2 SYDVKM. This CDR3 is built from 13 residues. The CDR3 spells CASSYRGPYEQYF. The CDR3 DNA sequence: TGTGCCAGCAGTTACAGGGGACCATACGAGCAGTACTTC.

The count of this clone is one. The CDR3 reads CASSLPTDGYGYTF. The CDR3 DNA reads as TGTGCCAGCAGCTTACCGACGGATGGCTATGGCTACACCTTC. The chain uses TRBV7-9 and TRBJ1-2; no clear D. The CDR3 extends over 14 amino acids. Germline assignment: CDR1 SEHNR and CDR2 FQNEAQ (reference sequence). V was clipped by 2 bases and J by 4 bases, with 11 bases between them.